Below are 25 T cell receptor beta chains sequenced from a single sample in a study of cytomegalovirus exposure and HLA in healthy donors (dated by TCRdb to 2016 to 2017). Libraries were made using the immunoSEQ multiplex PCR assay. The multiplex PCR relied on a mix of 60 forward primers for TCR Vbeta segments and 13 reverse primers for TCR Jbeta segments. TCRdb obtained this table from immuneACCESS and retained in-frame rearrangements with V and J assigned. These tables miss some clones; where compared with another copy, unresolved V genes account for less than half of the shortfall, and the remainder is unexplained. The sample data list approximately 79,000 clones, and more than 60% of these were observed just once. Of the sample, 5.5% to 7% is held by the ten largest clones. The sequenced material came from PBMCs. These receptors all come from a male donor in good health and CMV-seropositive.

In DNA form, the CDR3 reads TGTGCCACGGGAAACACTGAAGCTTTCTTT. Residues: CATGNTEAFF. The chain recombines TRBV6-1 with TRBJ1-1; D gene ambiguous. CDR3 length equals 10 residues. Germline V CDR1 and CDR2: MNHNS, SASEGT. V was cut by 10 bases and J by 2 bases, with 5 bases left in between.

This rearrangement joins TRBV4-1 to TRBJ2-3; no clear D gene. Germline V gives CDR1 MGHRA, CDR2 YSYEKL. The CDR3 covers 14 residues. With 0 bases removed from V and 2 bases from J, the gap between germline ends came to 6 bases. The chain's CDR3 is CASSQDYNTDTQYF. CDR3 coding DNA: TGCGCCAGCAGCCAAGACTATAACACAGATACGCAGTATTTT.

The CDR3: CASSQGQGAGNTIYF. The DNA of the CDR3 is TGCGCCAGCAGCCAAGGACAGGGGGCTGGAAACACCATATATTTT. The chain combines TRBV4-1 with TRBJ1-3; the match to TRBD1 covers 9 bases. The CDR3 runs to 15 residues. In germline, CDR1 is MGHRA, CDR2 YSYEKL. V dropped 1 base and J dropped 2; count of bases not matched to a gene: 0.

This rearrangement joins TRBV6-5 to TRBJ1-3; 8 positions match TRBD1. The V gene's germline CDR1 is MNHEY and CDR2 SVGAGI. Losses at the gene ends were 0 bases for V and 10 bases for J; bases not matched to a gene: 8. This CDR3 contains 15 residues. The CDR3: CASSYSRQGPQTIYF. The CDR3 DNA sequence: TGTGCCAGCAGTTACTCTAGACAGGGGCCTCAGACCATATATTTT.

The rearrangement links TRBV5-1 to TRBJ2-5, with unresolved D. The J call could be wrong; TRBJ2-7 is a better fit for the DNA end. The CDR3 loop spans 15 amino acids. Germline assignment: CDR1 SGHRS and CDR2 YFSETQ. CDR3 sequence (DNA): TGCGCCAGCAGCTTGGAGACATTTTCAACCTACGAGCAGTACTTC. It specifies CASSLETFSTYEQYF.

The rearrangement links TRBV9 to TRBJ2-1; D call uncertain. V lost 0 bases and J lost 0, with 7 bases in between. The CDR3 loop spans 15 amino acids. Germline CDR1 reads SGDLS; CDR2 reads YYNGEE. DNA for the CDR3: TGTGCCAGCAGCGTAGGCTGGAGCTCCTACAATGAGCAGTTCTTC. It codes for CASSVGWSSYNEQFF.

The V gene is TRBV6-7, the J gene TRBJ2-1, with a possible D match to TRBD1 (6 bases). Being an ORF, TRBV6-7 has a function that is uncertain. Trimming cost V 5 bases and J 7 bases, with 9 bases left between them. The CDR3 is made up of 12 amino acids. The CDR3 DNA sequence: TGTGCCAGCAGTATAACAGGGAATGAGCAGTTCTTC. Residues: CASSITGNEQFF.

The gene calls are TRBV7-2 and TRBJ2-7; D is unresolved. The V end was cut by 7 bases, the J end by 9 bases, with 19 bases between. This CDR3 contains 13 residues. Germline CDR1 and CDR2: SGHTA and FQGNSA. This CDR3 reads CASTLFDGDGQYF. DNA for the CDR3: TGTGCCAGCACCCTTTTTGACGGAGATGGGCAGTACTTC.

The chain carries TRBV4-1 and TRBJ2-5; D uncertain. Judging by the DNA end, TRBJ2-7 fits better; the J call may be wrong. The CDR3 runs to 13 residues. CDR1 MGHRA and CDR2 YSYEKL come from the germline V gene. In DNA, the CDR3 is TGCGCCAGCAGTTTCTCGCCCACCTACGAGCAGTACTTC. It encodes CASSFSPTYEQYF.

J is TRBJ1-2 and V is TRBV4-2, with unresolved D. V was clipped by 0 bases and J by 8 bases, with 13 bases between them. Germline CDR1 and CDR2: LGHNA and YNFKEQ. The CDR3 has 14 residues. Written as DNA, the CDR3 is TGTGCCAGCAGCCAAGATCCCGGGGTAGGGGGCTACACCTTC. Its protein is CASSQDPGVGGYTF.

The chain has TRBV5-8 and TRBJ1-4, with TRBD1 matching 7 bases. Losses at the gene ends were 0 bases for V and 8 bases for J; bases not matched to a gene: 10. CDR1 SGHTS and CDR2 YDEGEE come from the germline V gene. The length of the CDR3 is 16 residues. The CDR3 sequence: CASSLDYAGGWEKLFF. The CDR3 DNA sequence: TGTGCCAGCAGCTTGGATTACGCAGGGGGATGGGAAAAACTGTTTTTT.

The chain joins TRBV4-2 to TRBJ2-5, with D unresolved. The J call may be mistaken, given a closer DNA end match to TRBJ2-7. CDR1 LGHNA and CDR2 YNFKEQ come from the germline V gene. This CDR3 spans 14 amino acids. The CDR3 sequence: CASSQGMGDYEQYF. As DNA, the CDR3 is TGTGCCAGCAGCCAAGGGATGGGCGACTACGAGCAGTACTTC.

This clone showed up just a few times. The gene calls are TRBV4-1 and TRBJ1-1; TRBD1 aligns across 9 bases. The CDR3 is 16 amino acids. V shed 4 bases and J 1 base; nucleotides not matched to a gene: 7. The germline V gene encodes CDR1 MGHRA and CDR2 YSYEKL. Here the CDR3 reads CASSLTGGIGNTEAFF. The CDR3 DNA follows: TGCGCCAGCAGCCTGACAGGGGGGATCGGGAACACTGAAGCTTTCTTT.

The chain couples TRBV19 to TRBJ2-3, with D possibly TRBD2 on 5 matching bases. Germline values: CDR1 LNHDA, CDR2 SQIVND (reference sequence). This CDR3 contains 13 residues. V was trimmed by 7 bases and J by 5 bases, leaving 13 bases between them. Here the CDR3 reads CASTPAAGDTQYF. In DNA, the CDR3 is TGTGCCAGTACCCCAGCGGCGGGAGATACGCAGTATTTT. Full variable domain (rest looked up from reference TRBV19 and TRBJ2-3): DGGITQSPKYLFRKEGQNVTLSCEQNLNHDAMYWYRQDPGQGLRLIYYSQIVNDFQKGDIAEGYSVSREKKESFPLTVTSAQKNPTAFYLCASTPAAGDTQYFGPGTRLTVL.

The chain is built from TRBV19 and TRBJ2-1; 11 positions match TRBD2. Germline trimming cut 2 bases from V and 7 bases from J; bases unmatched to any gene: 4. Germline CDR1 reads LNHDA; CDR2 reads SQIVND (reference sequence). CDR3 length equals 15 residues. This chain's CDR3 is CASSISSGGANEQFF. The DNA for the CDR3 is TGTGCCAGTAGTATAAGTAGCGGGGGGGCGAATGAGCAGTTCTTC. The entire variable domain, with the rest obtained from reference TRBV19 and TRBJ2-1, is as follows: DGGITQSPKYLFRKEGQNVTLSCEQNLNHDAMYWYRQDPGQGLRLIYYSQIVNDFQKGDIAEGYSVSREKKESFPLTVTSAQKNPTAFYLCASSISSGGANEQFFGPGTRLTVL.

V is TRBV4-1 and J is TRBJ2-2; no clear D gene. Germline CDR1 is MGHRA and CDR2 is YSYEKL. V dropped 0 bases and J dropped 3 bases, with 20 bases sitting between them. This CDR3 has 19 amino acids. CDR3 in DNA: TGCGCCAGCAGCCAAGAAGCGCTCCGGAAACCCCGCGACACCGGGGAGCTGTTTTTT. This codes for CASSQEALRKPRDTGELFF.

This chain connects TRBV7-7 to TRBJ2-1; 7 bases fit TRBD1. Germline assignment: CDR1 SSHAT and CDR2 FNYEAQ (reference sequence). The CDR3 contains 13 residues. V was clipped by 5 bases and J by 9 bases; unmatched bases: 7. Written as DNA, the CDR3 is TGTGCCAGCAGCCCAAAGACAGGGCTTGAGCAGTTCTTC. The encoded protein is CASSPKTGLEQFF.

The chain joins TRBV5-1 to TRBJ1-2; TRBD1 is a possible D gene (5 bases). The germline V gene encodes CDR1 SGHRS and CDR2 YFSETQ. V gave up 4 bases and J gave up 3 bases, with 19 bases separating them. The CDR3 loop spans 16 amino acids. CDR3 loop: CASSTREGTGDYGYTF. The CDR3 DNA is TGCGCCAGCAGCACCAGGGAGGGCACGGGAGACTATGGCTACACCTTC.

The chain couples TRBV19 to TRBJ1-2; D gene ambiguous. V lost 2 bases and J lost 0, with 19 bases in between. In germline, CDR1 is LNHDA, CDR2 SQIVND (reference sequence). CDR3 length: 18 amino acids. DNA of the CDR3: TGTGCCAGTAGTATATCCCCCGGGATCCCAGGTACTAACTATGGCTACACCTTC. Amino acid sequence: CASSISPGIPGTNYGYTF.

The chain recombines TRBV19 with TRBJ2-1; 8 bases match TRBD2. Trimming removed 10 bases from V and 0 bases from J; junction bases left unmatched: 5. The CDR3 is 14 amino acids. Germline V gene sequence: CDR1 LNHDA, CDR2 SQIVND (reference sequence). In DNA, the CDR3 is TGTGCCACTATGGGACTAGGCTCCTACAATGAGCAGTTCTTC. Its translation is CATMGLGSYNEQFF.

V usage is TRBV6-5 and J usage is TRBJ2-7; tentative D call: TRBD2 (6 bases). This CDR3 spans 15 amino acids. Germline V gene data show CDR1 as MNHEY and CDR2 as SVGAGI. Between the trimmed V and J ends, which lost 5 bases and 3 bases, there was a span of 17 bases. CDR3 bases: TGTGCCAGCAGTCCCGGGATTAGCGGCGGCTACGAGCAGTACTTC. It codes for CASSPGISGGYEQYF.

This clone was counted a few times. The chain carries TRBV4-1 and TRBJ1-1; the D is unclear. V lost 1 base to trimming and J lost 1 base, with 13 bases between them. This CDR3 comprises 16 residues. Germline assignment: CDR1 MGHRA and CDR2 YSYEKL. DNA of the CDR3: TGCGCCAGCAGCCAAGTCTTGTCCTTGCGGAACACTGAAGCTTTCTTT. Its protein product is CASSQVLSLRNTEAFF.

This clone has only one observation. The chain joins TRBV5-1 to TRBJ1-3, with 9 positions matching TRBD1. From germline, CDR1 is SGHRS and CDR2 YFSETQ. This CDR3 spans 15 amino acids. The J segment lost 4 bases and the V segment lost 1 base, leaving 3 bases of the junction unmatched. DNA of the CDR3: TGCGCCAGCAGCTTGACCGGACAGGGGGGAAACACCATATATTTT. This encodes CASSLTGQGGNTIYF.

The rearrangement links TRBV11-2 to TRBJ1-1; D perhaps matches TRBD1 (6 bases). Germline CDR1 and CDR2: SGHAT and FQNNGV. The CDR3 is 13 amino acids. The V and J ends lost 0 bases and 10 bases respectively, with 12 bases between them. The CDR3 loop is CASSLDLQGRAFF. CDR3 coding DNA: TGTGCCAGCAGCTTAGATTTACAGGGTCGAGCTTTCTTT. The full variable domain, with the rest looked up from reference TRBV11-2 and TRBJ1-1, is EAGVAQSPRYKIIEKRQSVAFWCNPISGHATLYWYQQILGQGPKLLIQFQNNGVVDDSQLPKDRFSAERLKGVDSTLKIQPAKLEDSAVYLCASSLDLQGRAFFGQGTRLTVV.

The chain is built from TRBV5-1 and TRBJ2-5; 7 nucleotides align to TRBD1. The last part of the DNA fits TRBJ2-7 better; the J call may be wrong. The CDR3 length is 16 residues. Germline CDR1 reads SGHRS; CDR2 reads YFSETQ. The CDR3 protein is CASSRLAQGTGYEQYF. The CDR3 region has the DNA TGCGCCAGCAGCCGCCTGGCACAGGGGACGGGCTACGAGCAGTACTTC.